The source of this TCR beta chain is a study of CD8 T cells in ankylosing spondylitis. This CDR3 has 14 residues. Per germline, CDR1 SGDLS and CDR2 YYNGEE. Trimming cost V 4 bases and J 7 bases, with 12 bases left between them. This clonotype has at least ten counts. TCRdb passed the 5' RACE reads through MiXCR, listing each CDR3 protein once. The data show about 30,000 distinct CDR3 sequences, less than 6.5% seen once. The sample consisted of blood, either unsorted or a sorted T cell fraction (not recorded which). The chain links TRBV9 to TRBJ1-6, with D tentatively TRBD1 (5 bases). The clonotype comes from a female donor with ankylosing spondylitis or in good health (not recorded which). The CDR3 sequence is CASSTREVNSPLHF. The CDR3 DNA follows: TGTGCCAGCAGCACCAGGGAGGTGAATTCACCCCTCCACTTT.